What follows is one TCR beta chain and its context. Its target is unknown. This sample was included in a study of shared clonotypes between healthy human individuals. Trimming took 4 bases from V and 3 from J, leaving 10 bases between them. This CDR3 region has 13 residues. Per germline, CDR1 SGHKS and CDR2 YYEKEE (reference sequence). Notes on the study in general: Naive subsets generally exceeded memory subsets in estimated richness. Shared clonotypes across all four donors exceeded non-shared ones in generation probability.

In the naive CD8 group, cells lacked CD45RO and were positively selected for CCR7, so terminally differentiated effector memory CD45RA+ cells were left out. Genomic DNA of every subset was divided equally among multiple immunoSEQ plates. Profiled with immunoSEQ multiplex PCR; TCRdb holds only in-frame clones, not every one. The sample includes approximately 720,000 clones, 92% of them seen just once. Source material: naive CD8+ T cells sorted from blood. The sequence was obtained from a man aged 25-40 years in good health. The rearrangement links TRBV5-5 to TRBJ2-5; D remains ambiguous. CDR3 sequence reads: CASSRIPKETQYF. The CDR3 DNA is TGTGCCAGCAGCCGAATACCAAAAGAGACCCAGTACTTC.